This TCR beta chain was identified during a study of cytomegalovirus exposure and HLA in healthy donors. The wider study: About 83 million unique TCRs from HLA-typed donors made up an early data release.

In the PCR, 60 Vbeta and 13 Jbeta primers were used. Profiling relied on immunoSEQ multiplex PCR, and the TCRdb table lists in-frame clones only, not all of them. Of 90,000 to 100,000 clones listed, around 9.6% are singletons. Trimming left V 4 bases short and J 4 bases short, with 13 bases between. The CDR3 has 13 residues. Germline V gives CDR1 GTSNPN, CDR2 SVGIG (reference sequence). This rearrangement joins TRBV30 to TRBJ1-1; possible D gene TRBD1, 5 bases. The receptor's source is a man aged 50 to 60 in good health and CMV-seropositive. Input material: PBMCs. CDR3 sequence: CAWTEWGGTEAFF. CDR3 DNA sequence: TGTGCCTGGACCGAATGGGGGGGCACTGAAGCTTTCTTT.